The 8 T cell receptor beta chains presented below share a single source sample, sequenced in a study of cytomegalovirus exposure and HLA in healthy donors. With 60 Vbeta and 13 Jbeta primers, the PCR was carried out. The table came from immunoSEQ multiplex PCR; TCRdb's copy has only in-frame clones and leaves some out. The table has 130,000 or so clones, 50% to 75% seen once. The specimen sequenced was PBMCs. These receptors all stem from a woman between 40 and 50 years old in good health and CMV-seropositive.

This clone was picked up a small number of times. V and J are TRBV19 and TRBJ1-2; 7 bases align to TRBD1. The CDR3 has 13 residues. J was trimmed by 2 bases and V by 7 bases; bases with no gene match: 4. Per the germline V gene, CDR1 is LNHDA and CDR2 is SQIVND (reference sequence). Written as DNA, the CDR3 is TGTGCCAGTAAAGCGACAGGGAACTATGGCTACACCTTC. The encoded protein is CASKATGNYGYTF.

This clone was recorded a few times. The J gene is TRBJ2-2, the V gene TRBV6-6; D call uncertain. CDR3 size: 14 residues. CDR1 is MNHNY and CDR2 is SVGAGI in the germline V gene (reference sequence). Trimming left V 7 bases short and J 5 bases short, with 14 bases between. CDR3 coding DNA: TGTGCCAGCAAAACAAGGAAGGAGACCGGGGAGCTGTTTTTT. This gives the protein CASKTRKETGELFF.

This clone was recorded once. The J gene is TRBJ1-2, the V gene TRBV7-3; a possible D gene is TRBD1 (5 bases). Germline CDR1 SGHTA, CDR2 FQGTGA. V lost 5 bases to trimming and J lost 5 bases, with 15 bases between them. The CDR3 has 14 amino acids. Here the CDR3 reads CASSLLGGGYGYTF. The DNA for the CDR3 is TGTGCCAGCAGCCTACTCGGGGGGGGTTATGGCTACACCTTC.

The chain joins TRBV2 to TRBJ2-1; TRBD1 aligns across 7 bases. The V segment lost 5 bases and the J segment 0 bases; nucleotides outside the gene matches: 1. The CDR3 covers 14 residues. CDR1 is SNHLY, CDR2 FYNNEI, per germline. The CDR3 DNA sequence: TGTGCCAGCAGTTGGGACAGCTCCTACAATGAGCAGTTCTTC. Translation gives CASSWDSSYNEQFF.

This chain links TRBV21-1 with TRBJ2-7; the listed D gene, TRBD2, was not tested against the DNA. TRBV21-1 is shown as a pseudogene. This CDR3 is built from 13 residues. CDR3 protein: CASSKVGGYEQYF. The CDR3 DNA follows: TGTGCCAGCAGCAAAGTCGGCGGCTACGAGCAGTACTTC.

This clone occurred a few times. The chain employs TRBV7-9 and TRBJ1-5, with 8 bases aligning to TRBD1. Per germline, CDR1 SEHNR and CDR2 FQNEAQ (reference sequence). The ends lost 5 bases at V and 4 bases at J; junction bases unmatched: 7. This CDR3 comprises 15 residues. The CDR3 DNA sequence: TGTGCCAGCAGCCTCGGACAGGGACCAAATCAGCCCCAGCATTTT. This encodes CASSLGQGPNQPQHF.

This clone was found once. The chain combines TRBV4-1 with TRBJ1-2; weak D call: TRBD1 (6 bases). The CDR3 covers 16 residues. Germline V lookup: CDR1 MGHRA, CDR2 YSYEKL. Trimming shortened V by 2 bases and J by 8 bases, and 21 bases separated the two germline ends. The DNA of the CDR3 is TGCGCCAGCAGCCAATCTCTTTCACAGGGAGTCCAAGGCTACACCTTC. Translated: CASSQSLSQGVQGYTF.

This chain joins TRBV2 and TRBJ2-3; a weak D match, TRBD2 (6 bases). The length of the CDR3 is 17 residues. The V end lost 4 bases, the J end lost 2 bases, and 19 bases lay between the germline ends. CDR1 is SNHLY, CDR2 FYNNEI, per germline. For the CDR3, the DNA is TGTGCCAGCAGTGGGGGTCTCGGCGGGGCCTTCACAGATACGCAGTATTTT. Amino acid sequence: CASSGGLGGAFTDTQYF. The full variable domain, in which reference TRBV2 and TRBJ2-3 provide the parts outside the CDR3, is EPEVTQTPSHQVTQMGQEVILRCVPISNHLYFYWYRQILGQKVEFLVSFYNNEISEKSEIFDDQFSVERPDGSNFTLKIRSTKLEDSAMYFCASSGGLGGAFTDTQYFGPGTRLTVL.